This passage covers 16 T cell receptor beta chains from one sample sequenced in a study of cytotoxic CD8 clonotypes in ibrutinib-treated CLL. This table comes from immunoSEQ multiplex PCR, and its TCRdb copy is limited to in-frame clones, with some not included. The sample consists of some 200,000 clones, approximately 75% of them appearing once. Specimen: PBMCs, collected after 12 months of ibrutinib treatment. These receptor sequences come from a human donor with chronic lymphocytic leukemia.

V is TRBV11-2 and J is TRBJ1-2, with D hard to call. The germline V gene encodes CDR1 SGHAT and CDR2 FQNNGV. With 4 bases removed from V and 8 bases from J, the gap between germline ends came to 14 bases. CDR3 size: 13 residues. CDR3 nucleotides: TGTGCCAGCAGCTCTGGGTCTGAGTCGGGCTACACCTTC. It codes for CASSSGSESGYTF.

This clone was detected many times. The chain couples TRBV10-3 to TRBJ2-5, with TRBD2 matching over 11 bases. The length of the CDR3 is 18 residues. Losses at the gene ends were 4 bases for V and 4 bases for J; bases not matched to a gene: 14. CDR1 is ENHRY, CDR2 SYGVKD, per germline. The CDR3 loop reads CAISGFDSGGAAGETQYF. CDR3 nucleotides: TGTGCCATCAGTGGATTTGATAGCGGGGGGGCGGCGGGAGAGACCCAGTACTTC.

The rearrangement uses TRBV10-1 and TRBJ2-5; possible D gene TRBD2, 6 bases. The germline CDR1 and CDR2 sequences are WNHNN and SYGVQD (reference sequence). The CDR3 spans 22 residues. Trimming pared 11 bases from V and 0 bases from J, leaving 40 bases between. The CDR3 nucleotides are TGCGCCTGCAATCCGGGAGACTTATCATCCGGGCGTATGCATTCGTACCAAGAGACCCAGTACTTC. Its protein product is CACNPGDLSSGRMHSYQETQYF.

J is TRBJ2-7 and V is TRBV4-1; 8 bases line up with TRBD1. Looked up from germline, CDR1 is MGHRA and CDR2 is YSYEKL. V trimming: 0 bases; J trimming: 0 bases; junction bases outside the gene matches: 4. This CDR3 is 16 amino acids long. The CDR3 protein is CASSQDQDRDSYEQYF. The CDR3 DNA is TGCGCCAGCAGCCAAGATCAGGACAGGGACTCCTACGAGCAGTACTTC.

The rearrangement uses TRBV5-6 and TRBJ2-1; weak D call: TRBD1 (5 bases). Germline CDR1 is SGHDT and CDR2 is YYEEEE. This CDR3 region has 15 residues. V shed 4 bases and J shed 11 bases, with 22 bases lying between them. For the CDR3, the DNA is TGTGCCAGCAGCGCGATTGACAGACCTAGGAGTCAGCAGTTCTTC. Its protein is CASSAIDRPRSQQFF.

This clone was recorded a few times. The chain has TRBV5-1 and TRBJ1-1; no firm D call. The CDR3 spans 13 residues. Germline V gene lookup returns CDR1 SGHRS and CDR2 YFSETQ. The ends were cut back, 0 bases at V and 7 bases at J, with 10 bases in the middle. The CDR3 DNA is TGCGCCAGCAGCTTGGTGGGAGATGGTGAAGCTTTCTTT. Amino acids: CASSLVGDGEAFF.

The chain combines TRBV6-5 with TRBJ2-3; 8 nucleotides line up with TRBD2. Looked up from germline, CDR1 is MNHEY and CDR2 is SVGAGI. The CDR3 covers 16 residues. Trimming took 4 bases from V and 6 from J; bases not matched to a gene: 12. CDR3 in DNA: TGTGCCAGCAGTTCCGGGACTAGAGGGATCGGGGATACGCAGTATTTT. Translated: CASSSGTRGIGDTQYF.

The chain links TRBV7-9 to TRBJ2-5; 11 nucleotides match TRBD2. The germline V gene has CDR1 SEHNR and CDR2 FQNEAQ (reference sequence). The CDR3 totals 16 residues. V lost 5 bases and J lost 5; bases outside the gene matches: 10. CDR3 nucleotide sequence: TGTGCCAGCAGCCTCGGCGGGGTAGCGGGAGGGGAGACCCAGTACTTC. It specifies CASSLGGVAGGETQYF.

The genes are TRBV25-1 and TRBJ1-1; 8 bases fit TRBD1. Germline V gives CDR1 MGHDK, CDR2 SYGVNS. Germline trimming cut 7 bases from V and 5 bases from J; bases unmatched to any gene: 3. The CDR3 is 12 residues long. The CDR3 DNA reads TGTGCCAGCAACCGACAGGGGACTGAAGCTTTCTTT. This sequence encodes CASNRQGTEAFF. Full variable domain (remainder filled in from reference TRBV25-1 and TRBJ1-1): EADIYQTPRYLVIGTGKKITLECSQTMGHDKMYWYQQDPGMELHLIHYSYGVNSTEKGDLSSESTVSRIRTEHFPLTLESARPSHTSQYLCASNRQGTEAFFGQGTRLTVV.

The chain uses TRBV9 and TRBJ1-2, with 8 bases identical to TRBD1. This CDR3 has 15 amino acids. Germline V gene data show CDR1 as SGDLS and CDR2 as YYNGEE. The V segment lost 4 bases and the J segment 2 bases; nucleotides outside the gene matches: 7. CDR3 in DNA: TGTGCCAGCAGCCCTTCGGGACAGGTCAACTATGGCTACACCTTC. It translates to CASSPSGQVNYGYTF.

The CDR3 loop reads CASSTGPANYGYTF. The CDR3 DNA sequence: TGTGCCAGTAGCACAGGGCCAGCTAACTATGGCTACACCTTC. This rearrangement joins TRBV19 to TRBJ1-2; TRBD1 might be the D (6 bases). CDR1 and CDR2 (germline): LNHDA, SQIVND (reference sequence). CDR3 length: 14 residues. Trimming took 6 bases from V and 0 from J, leaving 11 bases between them.

This clone has just a few counts. J is TRBJ1-4 and V is TRBV6-6; TRBD1 matches 10 bases. The CDR3 is 15 amino acids. In germline, CDR1 is MNHNY, CDR2 SVGAGI (reference sequence). With V trimmed by 6 bases and J by 5 bases, 6 bases remained unmatched. The CDR3, as DNA: TGTGCCAGCAGCGCCCAGGACAGGGGGAATGAAAAACTGTTTTTT. Amino acids: CASSAQDRGNEKLFF.

The chain has TRBV6-1 and TRBJ2-2; maybe TRBD2 (6 bases). CDR3 length: 15 amino acids. Germline V CDR1 and CDR2: MNHNS, SASEGT. V dropped 4 bases and J dropped 6 bases, with 15 bases sitting between them. CDR3 in amino acids: CASSALSGEPGELFF. CDR3 nucleotide sequence: TGTGCCAGCAGTGCCCTTAGCGGTGAACCCGGGGAGCTGTTTTTT.

The chain carries TRBV7-2 and TRBJ1-5; D possibly corresponds to TRBD1 (6 bases). The V end was cut by 3 bases, the J end by 2 bases, with 14 bases between. The CDR3 runs 16 residues. Germline V gene sequence: CDR1 SGHTA, CDR2 FQGNSA. CDR3 sequence reads: CASSFYRVVGNQPQHF. CDR3 in DNA: TGTGCCAGCAGCTTCTACAGGGTGGTGGGCAATCAGCCCCAGCATTTT.

The CDR3 protein is CASSEPPAGDRETQYF. CDR3 bases: TGTGCCAGCAGTGAACCCCCAGCGGGGGATAGGGAGACCCAGTACTTC. This sequence joins TRBV6-1 and TRBJ2-5; 8 bases are a match to TRBD2. Germline lookup yields CDR1 MNHNS and CDR2 SASEGT. The CDR3 spans 16 residues. With V trimmed by 2 bases and J by 5 bases, 10 bases remained unmatched.

The chain has TRBV5-1 and TRBJ1-2, with a weak D call TRBD1 (5 bases). Germline values: CDR1 SGHRS, CDR2 YFSETQ. The CDR3 covers 13 residues. The V end lost 7 bases, the J end lost 4 bases, and 14 bases lay between the germline ends. The CDR3 sequence: CASWDSGSYGYTF. CDR3 bases: TGCGCCAGCTGGGACTCGGGTAGCTATGGCTACACCTTC.